The T cell receptor beta chain described here comes from a study of CD8 T cells in Susac syndrome. RNA totalling roughly 0.5 to 1 ug underwent reverse transcription with random hexamers. TCRdb reprocessed the immunoSEQ multiplex PCR reads via MiXCR and lists one record per CDR3 protein. This table holds tens of thousands of distinct CDR3 sequences, approximately 96% found once. Trimming took off 0 bases at V and 8 bases at J, with 17 bases between the two ends. This CDR3 is built from 16 residues. The germline CDR1 and CDR2 sequences are LNHNV and YYDKDF (reference sequence). J is TRBJ2-1 and V is TRBV15; no clear D gene. This TCR was sampled from a human donor with Susac syndrome. Material for sequencing was CD8+ T cells from PBMCs. The CDR3 region has the DNA TGTGCCACCAGCAGAGATCGCGTGGCTGCCGTCTATGAGCAGTTCTTC. Its protein product is CATSRDRVAAVYEQFF.